Listed below are T cell receptor beta chains from one sample, sequenced in a study of blood T cell repertoires in COVID-19. Clones were read by immunoSEQ multiplex PCR, and TCRdb kept only the in-frame ones, dropping some. The sample has 200,000 to 250,000 clones, 84% seen once. The sample taken for sequencing was peripheral blood. The source of these receptors is a man in his forties or fifties with acute or convalescent COVID-19. CDR3s include the opening cysteine and the closing phenylalanine or tryptophan. A D gene is named only where the DNA matches it firmly. The size entry is marked missing in some rows and otherwise reads once, few, many or a size class.

TRBV7-9,TRBD1,TRBJ2-7,few,CASSPRSGQDSYEQYF,TGTGCCAGCAGCCCCCGAAGCGGACAGGACTCCTACGAGCAGTACTTC
TRBV7-2,TRBD2,TRBJ2-3,.,CASSLVTSGDTQYF,TGTGCCAGCAGCTTAGTGACTAGCGGCGATACGCAGTATTTT
TRBV7-8,.,TRBJ2-2,.,CASSSPEGAGELFF,TGTGCCAGCAGCTCACCAGAGGGGGCCGGGGAGCTGTTTTTT
TRBV6-5,.,TRBJ2-2,.,CASSYSTVNTGELFF,TGTGCCAGCAGTTACTCAACAGTGAACACCGGGGAGCTGTTTTTT
TRBV5-1,.,TRBJ2-3,.,CASSLFRARDTQYF,TGCGCCAGCAGCTTGTTTAGAGCACGAGATACGCAGTATTTT
TRBV7-3,TRBD1,TRBJ2-5,.,CASSPRQGETQYF,TGTGCCAGCAGCCCCCGACAGGGAGAGACCCAGTACTTC
TRBV2,TRBD2,TRBJ2-5,.,CASSVVSNPGGTQYF,TGTGCCAGCAGTGTCGTCAGTAACCCGGGGGGGACCCAGTACTTC
TRBV5-1,TRBD2,TRBJ2-1,.,CASSRAGTSGFDEQFF,TGCGCCAGCAGCAGGGCCGGGACTAGCGGGTTCGATGAGCAGTTCTTC
TRBV5-6,.,TRBJ2-5,.,CASSLFEGESETQYF,TGTGCCAGCAGCTTGTTCGAGGGAGAGTCGGAGACCCAGTACTTC
TRBV6-5,.,TRBJ1-1,.,CASSGQQGRGTEAFF,TGTGCCAGCAGCGGACAGCAGGGACGGGGCACTGAAGCTTTCTTT
TRBV6-6,.,TRBJ1-5,.,CASSYGRGVGQPQHF,TGTGCCAGCAGTTACGGCAGGGGTGTGGGTCAGCCCCAGCATTTT
TRBV7-9,.,TRBJ1-2,.,CASSLEQHYGYTF,TGTGCCAGCAGCTTAGAACAACACTATGGCTACACCTTC
TRBV14,.,TRBJ2-7,.,CASSQVNRPEQYF,TGTGCCAGCAGCCAAGTAAACAGGCCAGAGCAGTACTTC
TRBV7-9,.,TRBJ2-3,.,CASSRRGGTDTQYF,TGTGCCAGCAGCCGCAGGGGAGGCACAGATACGCAGTATTTT
TRBV4-1,TRBD2,TRBJ2-1,.,CASSGLGGGAGRNEQFF,TGCGCCAGCAGCGGGCTCGGCGGGGGGGCAGGGAGGAATGAGCAGTTCTTC
TRBV20-1,TRBD1,TRBJ1-1,.,CSAQGGAFF,TGCAGTGCCCAGGGGGGAGCTTTCTTT
TRBV11-2,.,TRBJ1-5,many,CASSQNPLLRNQPQHF,TGTGCCAGCAGCCAGAATCCCCTCTTGCGGAATCAGCCCCAGCATTTT
TRBV25-1,.,TRBJ2-5,.,CASSYYRAETQYF,TGTGCCAGCAGTTACTACAGGGCAGAGACCCAGTACTTC
TRBV10-3,.,TRBJ1-2,.,CAISESGGHYGYTF,TGTGCCATCAGTGAGTCAGGAGGGCACTATGGCTACACCTTC
TRBV7-9,.,TRBJ1-6,few,CASSGDSQNSPLHF,TGTGCCAGCAGCGGAGACTCACAAAATTCACCCCTCCACTTT
TRBV5-6,TRBD1,TRBJ1-2,.,CASSPTPGQNYYGYTF,TGTGCCAGCAGCCCAACGCCGGGACAGAACTACTATGGCTACACCTTC
TRBV3-1/TRBV3-2,.,TRBJ1-5,once,CASSSGRGQPQHF,TGTGCCAGCAGCTCTGGTCGGGGTCAGCCCCAGCATTTT
TRBV5-5,TRBD1,TRBJ1-1,.,CASSPRQGGPEAFF,TGTGCCAGCAGCCCACGACAGGGAGGTCCTGAAGCTTTCTTT
TRBV9,TRBD1,TRBJ2-3,few,CASSLRRDSSTTDTQYF,TGTGCCAGCAGCTTAAGACGGGACAGCTCGACCACAGATACGCAGTATTTT
TRBV19,TRBD1,TRBJ2-4,.,CASSASGTGVVAKNIQYF,TGTGCCAGTAGTGCCTCCGGGACAGGGGTTGTAGCCAAAAACATTCAGTACTTC
TRBV10-1,TRBD1,TRBJ2-6,.,CASSRQGARVSGANVLTF,TGCGCCAGCAGTCGACAGGGGGCGAGGGTCTCTGGGGCCAACGTCCTGACTTTC
TRBV7-3,TRBD1,TRBJ2-2,.,CASSMGQGTTGELFF,TGTGCCAGCAGCATGGGACAGGGGACCACCGGGGAGCTGTTTTTT
TRBV7-3,.,TRBJ1-3,.,CASSLNLGNTIYF,TGTGCCAGCAGCTTAAATCTTGGAAACACCATATATTTT
TRBV18,.,TRBJ1-1,.,CASSLQDMNTEAFF,TGTGCCAGCTCCCTACAGGATATGAACACTGAAGCTTTCTTT
TRBV6-1,.,TRBJ2-3,once,CASSEMAGTLDTQYF,TGTGCCAGCAGTGAAATGGCAGGAACCTTGGATACGCAGTATTTT
TRBV7-3,.,TRBJ1-4,.,CASSLIRGRNRANEKLFF,TGTGCCAGCAGCTTAATACGGGGTCGGAACAGGGCTAATGAAAAACTGTTTTTT
TRBV18,.,TRBJ2-7,.,CASSSSDTSYEQYF,TGTGCCAGCTCATCCTCGGACACCTCCTACGAGCAGTACTTC
TRBV5-1,TRBD1,TRBJ1-1,.,CASSTGQGVAEAFF,TGCGCCAGCAGTACAGGACAGGGGGTTGCTGAAGCTTTCTTT
TRBV5-1,TRBD1,TRBJ1-4,.,CASSPGQVGNEKLFF,TGCGCCAGCAGCCCAGGACAGGTGGGGAATGAAAAACTGTTTTTT
TRBV5-1,TRBD2,TRBJ2-2,.,CASRIAGANGELFF,TGCGCCAGCAGAATAGCGGGAGCGAACGGGGAGCTGTTTTTT